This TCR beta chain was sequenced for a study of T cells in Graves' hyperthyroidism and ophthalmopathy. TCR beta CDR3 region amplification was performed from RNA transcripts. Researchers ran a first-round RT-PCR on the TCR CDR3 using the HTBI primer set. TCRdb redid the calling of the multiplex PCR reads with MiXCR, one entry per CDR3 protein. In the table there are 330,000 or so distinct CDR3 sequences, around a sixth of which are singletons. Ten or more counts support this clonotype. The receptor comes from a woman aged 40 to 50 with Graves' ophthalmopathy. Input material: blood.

The CDR3 reads CASSLRVGGASGISKGETQYF. CDR3 nucleotide sequence: TGTGCCAGCAGCTTAAGAGTAGGGGGGGCCAGCGGGATATCGAAGGGGGAGACCCAGTACTTC. The V call is TRBV13, the J call TRBJ2-5, with TRBD2 as a possible D gene (7 bases). Trimming took off 2 bases at V and 5 bases at J, with 33 bases between the two ends. Germline V gene sequence: CDR1 PRHDT, CDR2 FYEKMQ (reference sequence). The CDR3 is 21 amino acids. The variable domain in full, completed from reference TRBV13 and TRBJ2-5, reads AAGVIQSPRHLIKEKRETATLKCYPIPRHDTVYWYQQGPGQDPQFLISFYEKMQSDKGSIPDRFSAQQFSDYHSELNMSSLELGDSALYFCASSLRVGGASGISKGETQYFGPGTRLLVL.